The source of this T cell receptor (beta chain) is a study of early T cells in non-severe SARS-CoV-2 infection. The germline V gene has CDR1 SQVTM and CDR2 ANQGSEA. Trimming removed 3 bases at V and 4 bases at J, with 9 bases between. CDR3 length equals 12 residues. cDNA molecules, individually, were tagged with unique molecular identifiers. In TCRdb, the 5' RACE reads were re-called with MiXCR into one record per CDR3 protein. In the table there are more than 70,000 distinct CDR3 sequences, 9% to 15% of which are singletons. This chain joins TRBV29-1 and TRBJ1-1; unclear D gene. This TCR was sampled from an adult who was a healthcare worker with PCR-confirmed SARS-CoV-2 infection or an uninfected control (not recorded which). The sample was whole blood. CDR3 nucleotides: TGCAGCGTTGACCGGCAATTCACTGAAGCTTTCTTT. Its protein is CSVDRQFTEAFF.